These T cell receptor beta chains were read from a single sample in a study of cytomegalovirus exposure and HLA in healthy donors. The table came from immunoSEQ multiplex PCR; TCRdb's copy has only in-frame clones and leaves some out. The data hold 150,000 to 200,000 clones, with 85% to 90% observed a single time. Sequencing was done on a sample of PBMCs. Receptor source: a woman in her thirties in good health and CMV-seronegative. CDR3s include the opening cysteine and the closing phenylalanine or tryptophan. The D gene is left open where the match is weak. The size entry is marked missing in some rows and otherwise reads once, few, many or a size class.

v_gene	j_gene	abundance	d_gene	CDR3aa
TRBV5-6	TRBJ1-1	.	TRBD1	CASSDDRGQWNTEAFF
TRBV30	TRBJ1-1	few	.	CAWSRTAMNTEAFF
TRBV7-2	TRBJ2-7	.	.	CASSSYGSSYEQYF
TRBV7-8	TRBJ1-1	once	.	CASSFPRDGGRITEAFF
TRBV13	TRBJ2-3	.	TRBD1	CASSSSGQGYSTDTQYF
TRBV7-8	TRBJ1-1	.	TRBD1	CASSLAREGGQGVNTEAFF
TRBV27	TRBJ1-1	.	TRBD1	CASSPKRTGRDTEAFF
TRBV5-6	TRBJ1-4	.	.	CASSPGTNEKLFF
TRBV2	TRBJ1-1	.	.	CASSVGGTTEAFF
TRBV7-9	TRBJ2-7	.	TRBD1	CASSRGQGLFVYEQYF
TRBV5-1	TRBJ2-2	.	TRBD2	CASSFPSGGADTGELFF
TRBV7-9	TRBJ1-4	.	.	CASSPDRTVEKLFF
TRBV9	TRBJ1-2	.	TRBD1	CASSSDRAGIGYGYTF
TRBV4-1	TRBJ1-2	.	.	CASSQGAGNLGYTF
TRBV4-1	TRBJ2-5	.	.	CASSQFGGETQYF
TRBV7-6	TRBJ2-7	.	.	CASSPRVISYEQYF
TRBV11-2	TRBJ1-2	.	TRBD1	CASSFGTGYGYTF
TRBV5-4	TRBJ1-1	.	.	CASSFSSSNDEAFF
TRBV11-2	TRBJ2-5	.	.	CASSSWTDQETQYF
TRBV30	TRBJ1-5	.	.	CAWSTGMGNQPQHF
TRBV4-1	TRBJ2-5	.	TRBD2	CASSQVGLAGETQYF
TRBV7-6	TRBJ2-2	.	.	CASRQNTGELFF
TRBV6-1	TRBJ1-1	.	.	CASSPGKATKAFF
TRBV27	TRBJ2-7	.	TRBD2	CASSPGTRGYEQYF
TRBV5-4	TRBJ2-3	.	TRBD2	CASRDLAGMSTDTQYF
TRBV27	TRBJ1-2	.	.	CASSSFHLGTHYGYTF
TRBV4-2	TRBJ2-2	.	.	CASSQGVVGGYLNTGELFF
TRBV14	TRBJ1-5	.	.	CASSQDGGGVNQPQHF